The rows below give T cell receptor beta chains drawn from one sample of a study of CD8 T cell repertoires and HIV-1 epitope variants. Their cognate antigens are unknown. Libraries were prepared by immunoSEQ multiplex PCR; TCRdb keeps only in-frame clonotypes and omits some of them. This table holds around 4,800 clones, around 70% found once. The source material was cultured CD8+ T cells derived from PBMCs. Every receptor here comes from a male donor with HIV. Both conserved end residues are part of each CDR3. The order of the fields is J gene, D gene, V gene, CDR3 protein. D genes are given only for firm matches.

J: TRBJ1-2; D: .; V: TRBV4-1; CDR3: CASSQDPVELDYGYTF
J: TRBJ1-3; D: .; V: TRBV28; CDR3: CASSTRQGVGNTIYF
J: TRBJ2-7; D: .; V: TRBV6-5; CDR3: CASSHPTELYEQYF
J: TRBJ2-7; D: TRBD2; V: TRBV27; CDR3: CASSERLAESYEQYF
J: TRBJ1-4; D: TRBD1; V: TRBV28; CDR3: CASSLRETGWENEKLFF
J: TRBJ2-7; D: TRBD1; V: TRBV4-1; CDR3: CASSPTGGQGEQYF
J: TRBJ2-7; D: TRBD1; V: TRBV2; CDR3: CASSEGQGFFDEQYF
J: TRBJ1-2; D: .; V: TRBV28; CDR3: CASSPTGNYGYTF
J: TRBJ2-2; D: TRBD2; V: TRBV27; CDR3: CASSDKAGGTGELFF
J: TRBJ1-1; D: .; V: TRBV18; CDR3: CASSPGANTEAFF
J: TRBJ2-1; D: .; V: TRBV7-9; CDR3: CASSLDPDEQFF
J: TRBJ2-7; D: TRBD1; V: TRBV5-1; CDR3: CASSLDGDRGWGEQYF
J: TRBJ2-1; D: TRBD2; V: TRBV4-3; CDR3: CASSQAQPGGATYNEQFF
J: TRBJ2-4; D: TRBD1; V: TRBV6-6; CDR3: CASSLGTDALQYF
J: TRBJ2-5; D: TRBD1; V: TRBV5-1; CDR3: CASSLGTGQETQYF
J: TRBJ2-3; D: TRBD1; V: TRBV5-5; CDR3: CASSLLPGQGAESTDTQYF
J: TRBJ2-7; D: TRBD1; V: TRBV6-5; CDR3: CASTQGSGEQYF
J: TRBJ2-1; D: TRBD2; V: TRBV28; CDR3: CASSFRVAGSEQFF
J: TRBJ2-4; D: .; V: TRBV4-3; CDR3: CASSQGVSDIQYF
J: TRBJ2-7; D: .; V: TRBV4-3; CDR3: CASSRAFSYEQYF
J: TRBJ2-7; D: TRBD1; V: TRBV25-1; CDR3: CASSDPTGAVTYEQYF
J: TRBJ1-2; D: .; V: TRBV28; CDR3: CASSLEGLNYGYTF
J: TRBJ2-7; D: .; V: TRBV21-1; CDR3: CASSKEAGRRTYEQYF
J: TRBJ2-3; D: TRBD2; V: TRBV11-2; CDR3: CASSSKSQREGPDTQYF
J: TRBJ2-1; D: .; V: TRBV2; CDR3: CASLGRGNEQFF
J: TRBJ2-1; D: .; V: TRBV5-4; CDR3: CASSPQGGLPADNEQFF
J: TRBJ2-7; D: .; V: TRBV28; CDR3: CASSFAGSGSITYEQYF
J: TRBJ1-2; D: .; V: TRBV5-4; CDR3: CASSQDPPDLDYGYTF
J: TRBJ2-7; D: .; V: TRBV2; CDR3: CASSEGQGFFDEQYF
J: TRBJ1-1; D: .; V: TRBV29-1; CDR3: CSVEGGGTEAFF
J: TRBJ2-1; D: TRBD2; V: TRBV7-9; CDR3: CASSLALAGEFF
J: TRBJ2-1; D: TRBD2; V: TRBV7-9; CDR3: CASSPLRTSPYNEQFF
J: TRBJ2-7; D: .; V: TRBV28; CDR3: CASSFAGTYEQYF
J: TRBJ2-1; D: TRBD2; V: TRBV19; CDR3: CASSIGGLAGFHNEQFF
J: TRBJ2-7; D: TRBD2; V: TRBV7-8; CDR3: CASSSTLAGGYEQYF